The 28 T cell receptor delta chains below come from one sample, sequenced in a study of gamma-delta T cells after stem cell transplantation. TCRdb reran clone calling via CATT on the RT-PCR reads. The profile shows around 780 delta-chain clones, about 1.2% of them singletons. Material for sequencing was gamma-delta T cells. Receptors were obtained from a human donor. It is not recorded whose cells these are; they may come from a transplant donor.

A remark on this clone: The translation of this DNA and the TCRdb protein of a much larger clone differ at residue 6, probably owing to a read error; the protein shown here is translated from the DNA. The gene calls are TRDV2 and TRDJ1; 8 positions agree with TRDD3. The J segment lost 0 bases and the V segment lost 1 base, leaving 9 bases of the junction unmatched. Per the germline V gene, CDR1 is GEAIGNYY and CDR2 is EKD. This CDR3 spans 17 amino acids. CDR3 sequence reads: CACDTRGDKRDTDKLIF. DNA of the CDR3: TGTGCCTGTGACACACGGGGGGATAAACGGGACACCGATAAACTCATCTTT.

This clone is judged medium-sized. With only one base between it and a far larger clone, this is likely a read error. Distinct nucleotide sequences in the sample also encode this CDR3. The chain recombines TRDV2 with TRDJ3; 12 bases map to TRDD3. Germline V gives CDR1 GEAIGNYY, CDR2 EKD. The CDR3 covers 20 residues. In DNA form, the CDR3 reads TGCGCCTGTGACACCGCAGACCTGGGGGATACGCATAAAGACACCCGACAGATGTTTTTC. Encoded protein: CACDTADLGDTHKDTRQMFF.

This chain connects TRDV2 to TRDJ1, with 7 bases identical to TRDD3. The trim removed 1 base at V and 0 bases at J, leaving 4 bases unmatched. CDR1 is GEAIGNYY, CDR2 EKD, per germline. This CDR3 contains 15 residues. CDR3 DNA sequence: TGTGCCTGTGACACTCTGGGGGGCAACACCGATAAACTCATCTTT. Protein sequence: CACDTLGGNTDKLIF.

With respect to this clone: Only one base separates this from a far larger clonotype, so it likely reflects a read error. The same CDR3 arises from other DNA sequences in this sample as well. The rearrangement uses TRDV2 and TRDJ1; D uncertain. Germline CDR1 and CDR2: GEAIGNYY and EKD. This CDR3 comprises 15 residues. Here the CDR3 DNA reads TGTGCCTGCGACACCGTTGGGTCGAAAGGTGGTAAACTCATCTTT. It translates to CACDTVGSKGGKLIF.

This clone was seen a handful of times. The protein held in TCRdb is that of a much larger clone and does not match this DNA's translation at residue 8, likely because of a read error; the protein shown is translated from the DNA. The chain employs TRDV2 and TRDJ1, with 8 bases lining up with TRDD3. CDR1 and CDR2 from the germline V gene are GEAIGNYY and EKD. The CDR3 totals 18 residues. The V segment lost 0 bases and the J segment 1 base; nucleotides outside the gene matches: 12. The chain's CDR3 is CACDTVGPGDIVTDKLIF. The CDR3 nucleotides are TGTGCCTGTGACACCGTCGGACCGGGGGATATTGTCACCGATAAACTCATCTTT.

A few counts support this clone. CDR3 loop: CACDNLGDTAYTDKLIF. The CDR3 region has the DNA TGTGCCTGTGACAACCTGGGGGACACAGCTTACACCGATAAACTCATCTTT. The chain employs TRDV2 and TRDJ1; 8 bases line up with TRDD3. The V segment lost 2 bases and the J segment 0 bases; nucleotides outside the gene matches: 10. This CDR3 region has 17 residues. The germline V gene encodes CDR1 GEAIGNYY and CDR2 EKD.

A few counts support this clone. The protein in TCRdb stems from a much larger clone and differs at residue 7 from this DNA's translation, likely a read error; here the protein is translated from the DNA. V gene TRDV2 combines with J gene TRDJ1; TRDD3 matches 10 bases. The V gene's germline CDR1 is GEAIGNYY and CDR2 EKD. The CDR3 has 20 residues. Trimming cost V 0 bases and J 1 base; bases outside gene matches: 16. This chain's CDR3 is CACDTGRGIRLRAITDKLIF. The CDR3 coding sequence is TGTGCCTGTGACACCGGCCGGGGGATACGCTTACGAGCGATCACCGATAAACTCATCTTT.

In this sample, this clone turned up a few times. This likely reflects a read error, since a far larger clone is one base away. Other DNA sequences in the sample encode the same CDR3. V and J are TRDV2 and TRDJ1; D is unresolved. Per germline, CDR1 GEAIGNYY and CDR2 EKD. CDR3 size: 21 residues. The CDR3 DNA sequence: TGTGCCTGTGACACCCTCCCCGTTGAGAGTGGGTGGAAACGCCACACCGACAAACTCATCTTT. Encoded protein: CACDTLPVESGWKRHTDKLIF.

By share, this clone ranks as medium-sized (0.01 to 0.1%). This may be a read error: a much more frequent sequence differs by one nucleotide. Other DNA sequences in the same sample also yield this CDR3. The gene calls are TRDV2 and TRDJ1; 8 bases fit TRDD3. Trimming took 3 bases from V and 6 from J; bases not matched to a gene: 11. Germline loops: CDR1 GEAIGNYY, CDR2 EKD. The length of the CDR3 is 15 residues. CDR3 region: CACDSLLGEQNKLIF. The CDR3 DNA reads TGTGCCTGTGACTCACTGCTGGGGGAACAAAATAAACTCATCTTT.

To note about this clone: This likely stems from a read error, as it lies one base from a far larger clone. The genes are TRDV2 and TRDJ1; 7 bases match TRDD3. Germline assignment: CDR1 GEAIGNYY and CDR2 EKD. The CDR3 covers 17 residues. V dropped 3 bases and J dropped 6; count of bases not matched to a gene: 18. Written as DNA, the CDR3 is TGTGCCTGTGACGCCTTACCGGGGGATTCTGGACCATATAAACTCATCTTT. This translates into CACDALPGDSGPYKLIF.

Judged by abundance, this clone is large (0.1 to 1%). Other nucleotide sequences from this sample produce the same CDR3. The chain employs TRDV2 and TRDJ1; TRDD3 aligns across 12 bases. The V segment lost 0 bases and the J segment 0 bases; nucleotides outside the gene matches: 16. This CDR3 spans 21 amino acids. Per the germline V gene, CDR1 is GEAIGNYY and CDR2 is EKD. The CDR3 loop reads CACDTVNGLGDTTSNTDKLIF. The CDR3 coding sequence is TGTGCCTGTGACACCGTAAACGGTCTGGGGGATACGACATCTAACACCGATAAACTCATCTTT.

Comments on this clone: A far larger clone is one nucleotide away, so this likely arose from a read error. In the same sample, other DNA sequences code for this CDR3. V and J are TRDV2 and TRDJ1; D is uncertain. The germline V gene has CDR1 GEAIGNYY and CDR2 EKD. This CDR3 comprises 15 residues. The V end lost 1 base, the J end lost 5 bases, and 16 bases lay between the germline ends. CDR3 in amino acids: CACDTVGGHPDKLIF. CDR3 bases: TGTGCCTGTGACACAGTCGGAGGCCACCCTGATAAACTCATCTTT.

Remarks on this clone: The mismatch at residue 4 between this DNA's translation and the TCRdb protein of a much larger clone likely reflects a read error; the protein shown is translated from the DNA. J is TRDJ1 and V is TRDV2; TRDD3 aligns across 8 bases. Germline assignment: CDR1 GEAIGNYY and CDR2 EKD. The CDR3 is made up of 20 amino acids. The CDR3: CACGTLSGGPPREHFHKLIF. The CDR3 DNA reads TGTGCCTGTGGCACCCTCTCTGGGGGACCCCCCCGAGAACACTTCCATAAACTCATCTTT.

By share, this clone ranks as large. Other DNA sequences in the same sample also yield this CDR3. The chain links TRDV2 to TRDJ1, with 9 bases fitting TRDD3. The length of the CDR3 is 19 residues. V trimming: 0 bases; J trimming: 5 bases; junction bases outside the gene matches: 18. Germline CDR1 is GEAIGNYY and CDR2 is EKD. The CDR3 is CACDTITGGGPNTSDKLIF. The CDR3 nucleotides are TGTGCCTGTGACACCATTACTGGGGGAGGCCCTAACACCAGTGATAAACTCATCTTT.

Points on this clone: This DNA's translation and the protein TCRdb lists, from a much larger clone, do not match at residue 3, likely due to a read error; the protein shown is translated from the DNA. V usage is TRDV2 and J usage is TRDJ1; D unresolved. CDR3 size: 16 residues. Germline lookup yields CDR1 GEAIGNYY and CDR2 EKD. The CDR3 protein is CARDSINRETLQELIF. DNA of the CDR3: TGTGCCCGTGACTCGATAAACCGAGAGACTCTACAGGAACTCATCTTT.

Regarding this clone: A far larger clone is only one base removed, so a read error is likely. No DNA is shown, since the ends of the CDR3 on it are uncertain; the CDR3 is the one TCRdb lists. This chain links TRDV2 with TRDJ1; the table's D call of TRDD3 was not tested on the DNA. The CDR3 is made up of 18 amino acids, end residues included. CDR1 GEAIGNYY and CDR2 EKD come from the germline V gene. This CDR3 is CACDTVAGGSVDTDKLIF.

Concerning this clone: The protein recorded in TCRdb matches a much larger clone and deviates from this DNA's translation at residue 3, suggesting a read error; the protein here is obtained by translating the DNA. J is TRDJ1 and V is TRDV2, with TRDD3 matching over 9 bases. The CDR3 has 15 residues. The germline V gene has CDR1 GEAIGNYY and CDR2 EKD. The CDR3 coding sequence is TGTGCCCGTGACCCGGCGGGGGATACCACCGATAAACTCATCTTT. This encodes CARDPAGDTTDKLIF.

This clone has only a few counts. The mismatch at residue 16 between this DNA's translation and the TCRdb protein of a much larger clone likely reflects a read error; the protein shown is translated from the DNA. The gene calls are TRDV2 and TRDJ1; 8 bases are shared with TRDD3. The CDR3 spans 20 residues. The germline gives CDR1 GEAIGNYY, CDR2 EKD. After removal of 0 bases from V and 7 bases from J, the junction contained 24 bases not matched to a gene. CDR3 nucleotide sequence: TGTGCCTGTGACACCCTCTCTGGGGGACCCCCCCGAGAACACTTCCGTAAACTCATCTTT. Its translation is CACDTLSGGPPREHFRKLIF.

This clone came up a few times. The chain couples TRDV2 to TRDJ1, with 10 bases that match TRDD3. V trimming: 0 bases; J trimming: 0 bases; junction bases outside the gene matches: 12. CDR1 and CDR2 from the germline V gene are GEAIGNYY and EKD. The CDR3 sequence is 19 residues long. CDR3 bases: TGTGCCTGTGACACCGTGGTACTGGGGGATTCGCCGTACACCGATAAACTCATCTTT. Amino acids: CACDTVVLGDSPYTDKLIF.

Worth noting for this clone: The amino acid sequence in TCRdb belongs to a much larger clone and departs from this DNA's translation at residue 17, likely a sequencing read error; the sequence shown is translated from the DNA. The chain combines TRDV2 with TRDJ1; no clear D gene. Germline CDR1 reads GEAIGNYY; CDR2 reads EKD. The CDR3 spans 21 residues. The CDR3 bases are TGTGCCTGTGACACCCTCCCCGTTGAGAGTGGGTGGAAACGCCACACCAATAAACTCATCTTT. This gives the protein CACDTLPVESGWKRHTNKLIF.

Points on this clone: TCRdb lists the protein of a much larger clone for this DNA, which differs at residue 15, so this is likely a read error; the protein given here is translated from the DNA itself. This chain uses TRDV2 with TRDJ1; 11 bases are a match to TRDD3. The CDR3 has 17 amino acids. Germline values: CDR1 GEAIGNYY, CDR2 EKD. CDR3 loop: CACDTLGDKRDTDKPIF. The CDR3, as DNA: TGTGCCTGTGACACACTGGGGGATAAACGGGACACCGATAAACCCATCTTT.

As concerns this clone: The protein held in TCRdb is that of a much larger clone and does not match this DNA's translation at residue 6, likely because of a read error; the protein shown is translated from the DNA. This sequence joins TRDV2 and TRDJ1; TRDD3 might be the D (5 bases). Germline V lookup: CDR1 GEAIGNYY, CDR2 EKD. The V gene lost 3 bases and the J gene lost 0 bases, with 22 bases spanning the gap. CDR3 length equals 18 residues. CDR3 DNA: TGTGCCTGTGACTCCGCTATGGGGACGCCAGGGGACACCGATAAACTCATCTTT. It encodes CACDSAMGTPGDTDKLIF.

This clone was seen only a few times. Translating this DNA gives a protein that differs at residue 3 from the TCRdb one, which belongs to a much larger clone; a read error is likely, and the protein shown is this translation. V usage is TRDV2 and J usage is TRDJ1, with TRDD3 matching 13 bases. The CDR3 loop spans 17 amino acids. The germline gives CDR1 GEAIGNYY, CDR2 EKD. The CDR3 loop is CARDAVLGDTRTDKLIF. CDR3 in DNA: TGTGCCCGTGACGCCGTACTGGGGGATACGCGAACCGATAAACTCATCTTT.

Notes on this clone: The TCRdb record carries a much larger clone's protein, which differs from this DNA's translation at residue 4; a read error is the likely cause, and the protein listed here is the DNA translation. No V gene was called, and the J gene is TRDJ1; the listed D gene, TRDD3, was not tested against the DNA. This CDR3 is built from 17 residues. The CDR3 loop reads CACETLGDKRDTDKLIF. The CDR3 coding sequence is TGTGCCTGTGAGACACTGGGGGATAAACGGGACACCGATAAACTCATCTTT.

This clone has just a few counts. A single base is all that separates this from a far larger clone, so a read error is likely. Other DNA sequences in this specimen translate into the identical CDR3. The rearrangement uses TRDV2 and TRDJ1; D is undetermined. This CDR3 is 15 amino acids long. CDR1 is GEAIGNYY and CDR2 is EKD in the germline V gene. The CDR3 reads CACDTVGGHPDKLIF. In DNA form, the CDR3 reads TGTGCCTGCGACACAGTCGGAGGCCACCCCGATAAACTCATCTTT.

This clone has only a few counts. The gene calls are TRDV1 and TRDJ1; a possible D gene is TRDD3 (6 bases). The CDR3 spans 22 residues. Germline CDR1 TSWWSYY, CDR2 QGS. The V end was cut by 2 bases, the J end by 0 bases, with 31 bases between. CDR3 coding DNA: TGTGCTCTTGGGGAAGGACCCAAACGCCTGGGGCCCCGTGGGGATTACACCGATAAACTCATCTTT. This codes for CALGEGPKRLGPRGDYTDKLIF.

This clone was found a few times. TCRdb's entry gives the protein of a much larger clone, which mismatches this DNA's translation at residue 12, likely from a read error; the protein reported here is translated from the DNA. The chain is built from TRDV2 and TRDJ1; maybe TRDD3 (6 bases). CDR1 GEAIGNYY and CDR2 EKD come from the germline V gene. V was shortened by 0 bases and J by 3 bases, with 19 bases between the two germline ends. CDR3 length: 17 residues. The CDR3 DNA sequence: TGTGCCTGTGACACCTCCTGGGGATGGGGAAACGCCGATAAACTCATCTTT. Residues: CACDTSWGWGNADKLIF.

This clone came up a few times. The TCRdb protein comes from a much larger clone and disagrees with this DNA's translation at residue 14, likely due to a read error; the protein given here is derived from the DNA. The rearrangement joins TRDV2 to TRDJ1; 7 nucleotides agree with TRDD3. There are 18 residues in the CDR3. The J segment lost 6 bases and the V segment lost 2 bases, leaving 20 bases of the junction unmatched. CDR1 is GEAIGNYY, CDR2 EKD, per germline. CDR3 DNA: TGTGCCTGTGACAACGTGACTAGTGGGGGGATTGGAGCCAATAAACTCATCTTT. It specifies CACDNVTSGGIGANKLIF.